This T cell receptor beta chain was captured by sequencing in a study of T cell changes during pregnancy in multiple sclerosis (dated by TCRdb to the late 2010s). For the study in its entirety: The study looked at changes in the T cell repertoire across pregnancy in women with multiple sclerosis.

Notes on this clone: What this receptor recognizes is not known. No much larger clone exists at a distance of one base, and base qualities are not known.

As encoded in the germline V gene, CDR1 is SGHAT while CDR2 is FQNNGV. CDR3 length: 16 amino acids, cysteine to phenylalanine. Solely the CDR3 DNA is kept, with 48 bases framed from the first base. The junction shows trimming of 3 bases on V and 4 bases on J, and the gene matches do not reach 8 bases of it. The library relied on the immunoSEQ multiplex PCR assay. What TCRdb holds here is the immuneACCESS table cut down to in-frame rearrangements. Part of the clones is not present; checked against another copy, under half of the missing clones reflect an unresolved V gene, and the others are unexplained. Across this sample there are around 30,000 clones, with approximately 88% seen only once. The biggest ten clones account for roughly 9% of the sample.

Here the chain combines TRBV11-2 and TRBJ2-1, with TRBD2 identical over 8 junction bases. Sequencing used CD8+ T cells from peripheral blood mononuclear cells, obtained in the first trimester of pregnancy. The source is a female donor with multiple sclerosis, enrolled in a pregnancy study. The DNA is TGTGCCAGCAGCTTCCCGGGACTAGGGGGATACAATGAGCAGTTCTTC. It specifies CASSFPGLGGYNEQFF.